The 24 T cell receptor beta chains in this list originate from one sample, sequenced in a study of cytomegalovirus exposure and HLA in healthy donors. Primers for the PCR totalled 60 Vbeta and 13 Jbeta. The repertoire was sequenced with immunoSEQ multiplex PCR; TCRdb's copy has only in-frame clones and lacks some. The repertoire holds about 86,000 clones, with about four fifths as singletons. The sequencing input was PBMCs. Receptors were obtained from a woman aged 40 to 49 in good health and CMV-seropositive.

The J gene is TRBJ2-1, the V gene TRBV5-1; TRBD1 matches at 10 bases. This CDR3 has 15 amino acids. Germline lookup yields CDR1 SGHRS and CDR2 YFSETQ. Trimming cost V 0 bases and J 10 bases; bases outside gene matches: 7. CDR3 amino acids: CASSLGGQGTNEQFF. In nucleotides, the CDR3 is TGCGCCAGCAGCTTGGGGGGACAGGGGACGAACGAGCAGTTCTTC.

This chain links TRBV13 with TRBJ2-5, with D possibly matching TRBD2 (5 bases). Germline values: CDR1 PRHDT, CDR2 FYEKMQ (reference sequence). CDR3 length equals 17 residues. The V gene lost 2 bases and the J gene lost 4 bases, with 20 bases spanning the gap. CDR3 region: CASSLSVTGSWGETQYF. Written as DNA, the CDR3 is TGTGCCAGCAGCTTAAGCGTGACGGGGTCATGGGGAGAGACCCAGTACTTC.

The chain carries TRBV13 and TRBJ2-6; no clear D gene. V was cut by 1 base and J by 6 bases, with 7 bases left in between. The CDR3 runs to 14 residues. Germline V gene data show CDR1 as PRHDT and CDR2 as FYEKMQ (reference sequence). The CDR3 bases are TGTGCCAGCAGCTTAGTATACTCGGCCAACGTCCTGACTTTC. Translating gives CASSLVYSANVLTF.

The rearrangement links TRBV10-2 to TRBJ1-1; D ambiguous. Germline assignment: CDR1 WSHSY and CDR2 SAAADI. The V end was cut by 2 bases, the J end by 3 bases, with 10 bases between. This CDR3 has 14 amino acids. The CDR3 bases are TGCGCCAGCAGTGAGCAGGAGGAGGACACTGAAGCTTTCTTT. This translates into CASSEQEEDTEAFF.

The chain couples TRBV13 to TRBJ2-7, with TRBD2 matching 13 bases. CDR1 PRHDT and CDR2 FYEKMQ come from the germline V gene (reference sequence). This CDR3 contains 15 residues. V dropped 5 bases and J dropped 2; count of bases not matched to a gene: 3. This chain's CDR3 is CASSPGTSGTYEQYF. The CDR3 nucleotides read TGTGCCAGCAGCCCCGGGACTAGCGGGACCTACGAGCAGTACTTC.

The V and J genes are TRBV13 and TRBJ2-7; D perhaps matches TRBD2 (7 bases). V shed 5 bases and J shed 2 bases, with 22 bases lying between them. CDR3 length: 17 amino acids. Per germline, CDR1 PRHDT and CDR2 FYEKMQ (reference sequence). The chain's CDR3 is CASSQGPGGGLPYEQYF. The CDR3 coding sequence is TGTGCCAGCAGCCAAGGCCCGGGGGGCGGATTACCCTACGAGCAGTACTTC.

V and J are TRBV27 and TRBJ2-1; 9 bases are shared with TRBD1. Germline V lookup: CDR1 MNHEY, CDR2 SMNVEV (reference sequence). The CDR3 consists of 15 residues. Germline trimming cut 3 bases from V and 4 bases from J; bases unmatched to any gene: 4. The CDR3 here is CASSFGTGYYNEQFF. The DNA of the CDR3 is TGTGCCAGCAGTTTCGGGACAGGGTATTACAATGAGCAGTTCTTC.

V usage is TRBV6-6 and J usage is TRBJ1-1; 9 nucleotides match TRBD1. The CDR3 spans 14 residues. Germline CDR1 reads MNHNY; CDR2 reads SVGAGI (reference sequence). The J segment lost 9 bases and the V segment lost 2 bases, leaving 7 bases of the junction unmatched. CDR3 coding DNA: TGTGCCAGCAGTTACCCGGGACAGGGAACAAAAGCTTTCTTT. Encoded protein: CASSYPGQGTKAFF.

The chain combines TRBV2 with TRBJ1-5; a weak D match, TRBD1 (5 bases). The V and J ends lost 7 bases and 4 bases respectively, with 17 bases between them. Germline lookup yields CDR1 SNHLY and CDR2 FYNNEI. There are 15 residues in the CDR3. The CDR3 DNA is TGTGCCAGCACCCTAGGCGGGGGGAAAAATCAGCCCCAGCATTTT. It specifies CASTLGGGKNQPQHF. The full variable domain, in which reference TRBV2 and TRBJ1-5 provide the parts outside the CDR3, is EPEVTQTPSHQVTQMGQEVILRCVPISNHLYFYWYRQILGQKVEFLVSFYNNEISEKSEIFDDQFSVERPDGSNFTLKIRSTKLEDSAMYFCASTLGGGKNQPQHFGDGTRLSIL.

V gene TRBV9 combines with J gene TRBJ1-4, with D unclear. Trimming pared 0 bases from V and 8 bases from J, leaving 14 bases between. The CDR3 totals 15 residues. Germline CDR1 reads SGDLS; CDR2 reads YYNGEE. As DNA, the CDR3 is TGTGCCAGCAGCGTAGGTCTTTCCTTGAGGGAAAAACTGTTTTTT. It is translated as CASSVGLSLREKLFF.

DNA of the CDR3: TGTGCCAGCAGTGGCGGGGTCAGCACAGATACGCAGTATTTT. As protein: CASSGGVSTDTQYF. The V call is TRBV25-1, the J call TRBJ2-3; a possible D gene is TRBD2 (6 bases). Trimming cost V 4 bases and J 0 bases, with 8 bases left between them. Looked up from germline, CDR1 is MGHDK and CDR2 is SYGVNS. This CDR3 spans 14 amino acids.

The gene calls are TRBV11-3 and TRBJ2-7; weak D call: TRBD1 (5 bases). CDR1 is SGHNT and CDR2 is YENEEA in the germline V gene. The CDR3 consists of 14 residues. V lost 3 bases and J 0 bases, leaving 9 bases between the germline ends. In DNA form, the CDR3 reads TGTGCCAGCAGCTTCACAGGAAGCTCCTACGAGCAGTACTTC. It yields the protein CASSFTGSSYEQYF. Looking up the rest from reference TRBV11-3 and TRBJ2-7 gives the full variable domain: EAGVVQSPRYKIIEKKQPVAFWCNPISGHNTLYWYLQNLGQGPELLIRYENEEAVDDSQLPKDRFSAERLKGVDSTLKIQPAELGDSAVYLCASSFTGSSYEQYFGPGTRLTVT.

V is TRBV6-4 and J is TRBJ2-7; 7 bases match TRBD2. This CDR3 comprises 19 residues. Per the germline V gene, CDR1 is MRHNA and CDR2 is SNTAGT. J was trimmed by 6 bases and V by 2 bases; bases with no gene match: 22. CDR3 DNA: TGTGCCAGCAGTGACCATATTCTTTACCTAGCGGCGGCCCCGGGCGAGCAGTACTTC. Amino acid sequence: CASSDHILYLAAAPGEQYF.

The chain joins TRBV7-9 to TRBJ1-1; 9 nucleotides align to TRBD1. The germline V gene encodes CDR1 SEHNR and CDR2 FQNEAQ (reference sequence). There are 14 residues in the CDR3. Losses at the gene ends were 0 bases for V and 11 bases for J; bases not matched to a gene: 7. In DNA form, the CDR3 reads TGTGCCAGCAGCTTAGCGACAGGGGGAATGGAGGCTTTCTTT. It yields the protein CASSLATGGMEAFF.

The chain uses TRBV9 and TRBJ1-2, with 7 bases lining up with TRBD1. In germline, CDR1 is SGDLS, CDR2 YYNGEE. V lost 2 bases and J lost 0; bases outside the gene matches: 4. This CDR3 contains 15 residues. CDR3: CASSVGTVANYGYTF. The DNA for the CDR3 is TGTGCCAGCAGCGTCGGGACAGTAGCTAACTATGGCTACACCTTC.

This rearrangement joins TRBV6-5 to TRBJ1-1, with 8 bases fitting TRBD1. The germline V gene has CDR1 MNHEY and CDR2 SVGAGI. The length of the CDR3 is 16 residues. V shed 2 bases, J shed 10 bases, and the junction held 15 bases outside the gene matches. The CDR3, as DNA: TGTGCCAGCAGTTACATAATGACGGGGCAGGGGGCGGTAGCTTTCTTT. Translating it yields CASSYIMTGQGAVAFF.

Worth noting for this clone: A junction boundary mismatches the germline segment, possibly from a read error. J is TRBJ1-1 and V is TRBV4-1; 8 bases are shared with TRBD1. The CDR3 is 13 amino acids. Germline CDR1 reads MGHRA; CDR2 reads YSYEKL. The CDR3 here is CASSLPGQGRAFF. The CDR3 bases are TGTGCCAGCAGCCTGCCAGGACAGGGCAGAGCTTTCTTT.

The chain links TRBV27 to TRBJ2-1, with 9 nucleotides matching TRBD2. The V and J ends lost 4 bases and 4 bases, in that order; junction bases with no gene match: 5. Germline V gives CDR1 MNHEY, CDR2 SMNVEV (reference sequence). The CDR3 has 15 residues. CDR3 in amino acids: CASSSGTSSYNEQFF. The CDR3 coding sequence is TGTGCCAGCAGTTCAGGGACTAGCAGTTACAATGAGCAGTTCTTC.

The V call is TRBV9, the J call TRBJ1-4, with a tentative D call TRBD1 (5 bases). The germline V and J ends were trimmed by 3 bases and 8 bases, with 14 bases remaining between them. CDR1 is SGDLS, CDR2 YYNGEE, per germline. This CDR3 is built from 14 residues. The CDR3 loop is CASSGTPVIEKLFF. The CDR3 DNA reads as TGTGCCAGCAGCGGGACACCCGTGATAGAAAAACTGTTTTTT.

The chain uses TRBV19 and TRBJ1-5; TRBD1 might be the D (6 bases). Per germline, CDR1 LNHDA and CDR2 SQIVND (reference sequence). V was clipped by 1 base and J by 4 bases, with 11 bases between them. This CDR3 contains 15 residues. This CDR3 reads CASSIGGQGNQPQHF. The CDR3 DNA reads TGTGCCAGTAGTATAGGGGGGCAGGGGAATCAGCCCCAGCATTTT.

The chain has TRBV5-8 and TRBJ1-5; D uncertain. Germline CDR1 reads SGHTS; CDR2 reads YDEGEE. Trimming took 2 bases from V and 6 from J, leaving 6 bases between them. CDR3 length: 12 amino acids. The CDR3 here is CASSFLSQPQHF. The CDR3 DNA is TGTGCCAGCAGCTTTCTGAGTCAGCCCCAGCATTTT.

This rearrangement joins TRBV19 to TRBJ1-3; 9 nucleotides line up with TRBD1. CDR1 LNHDA and CDR2 SQIVND come from the germline V gene (reference sequence). V gave up 3 bases and J gave up 11 bases; unmatched junction bases: 14. The CDR3 runs 16 residues. CDR3: CASSIANRDRETAIYF. DNA of the CDR3: TGTGCCAGTAGTATTGCCAACAGGGACAGGGAAACCGCCATATATTTT.

The rearrangement links TRBV7-2 to TRBJ2-7; D is possibly TRBD1 (6 bases). There are 12 residues in the CDR3. CDR1 is SGHTA, CDR2 FQGNSA, per germline. Trimming removed 5 bases at V and 4 bases at J, with 9 bases between. The CDR3 loop reads CASSLQGYEQYF. The CDR3 nucleotides are TGTGCCAGCAGCCTACAGGGATACGAGCAGTACTTC.

The genes are TRBV4-2 and TRBJ1-2, with 7 bases matching TRBD1. Germline V gene sequence: CDR1 LGHNA, CDR2 YNFKEQ. The CDR3 covers 15 residues. V dropped 1 base and J dropped 6; count of bases not matched to a gene: 8. The CDR3 here is CASSQVASRGDGYTF. DNA of the CDR3: TGTGCCAGCAGCCAAGTTGCGAGCAGGGGGGATGGCTACACCTTC.